The text below deals with one T cell receptor (beta chain). Its antigen is as yet unknown. The sample originates from a study of regulatory T cells in long-lasting Graves disease. iRepertoire HTBI primers and Arm-PCR of CDR3 regions built TCR beta libraries. In TCRdb, the multiplex PCR reads were re-called with MiXCR into one record per CDR3 protein. The repertoire holds around 500,000 distinct CDR3 sequences, more than 15% seen once, with around a quarter in the top ten. Time point meaning: newly diagnosed GD, antithyroid drugs for less than 3 months. Preparation of the TCR library used RNA extracted from PBMCs. Whole-study results and caveats: Persistent Graves' patients possessed reduced TCR diversity relative to recently diagnosed ones.

Trimming removed 1 base from V and 1 base from J, with 10 bases in between. The V gene's germline CDR1 is LNHDA and CDR2 SQIVND (reference sequence). The CDR3 is 15 residues long. The same data also contributed to another study, on T cells in Graves' hyperthyroidism and ophthalmopathy. That source reports: The HTBI primer set drove a first-round RT-PCR of the TCR CDR3.

The source was peripheral blood mononuclear cells (PBMCs), collected at new diagnosis, from a patient treated with antithyroid drugs. The sequence derives from a woman between 40 and 65 years old with Graves disease. The chain uses TRBV19 and TRBJ2-5; TRBD1 is a possible D gene (5 bases). CDR3 coding DNA: TGTGCCAGTAGTATAGTTGGACATTCCCAAGAGACCCAGTACTTC. Protein: CASSIVGHSQETQYF.